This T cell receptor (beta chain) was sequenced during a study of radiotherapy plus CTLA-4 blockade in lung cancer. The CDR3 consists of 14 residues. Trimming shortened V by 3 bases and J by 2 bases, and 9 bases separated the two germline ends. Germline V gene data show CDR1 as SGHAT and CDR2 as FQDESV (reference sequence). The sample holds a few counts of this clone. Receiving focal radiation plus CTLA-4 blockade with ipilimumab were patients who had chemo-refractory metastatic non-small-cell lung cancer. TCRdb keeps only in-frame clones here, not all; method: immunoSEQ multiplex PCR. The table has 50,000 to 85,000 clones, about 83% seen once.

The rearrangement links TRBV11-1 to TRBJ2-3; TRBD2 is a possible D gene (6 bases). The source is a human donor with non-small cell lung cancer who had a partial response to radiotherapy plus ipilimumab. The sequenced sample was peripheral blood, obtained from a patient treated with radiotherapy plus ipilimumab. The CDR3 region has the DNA TGTGCCAGCAGCTTGGGACTCCACACAGATACGCAGTATTTT. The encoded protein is CASSLGLHTDTQYF.